A selection of T cell receptor beta chains follows, all from one sample in a study of OX40 agonist ivuxolimab in advanced cancers. The method was immunoSEQ multiplex PCR; TCRdb's version includes in-frame clones alone and lacks a portion of them. The data contain under 150,000 clones, roughly nine tenths of them singletons. The sample consisted of CD4+ or CD8+ T cells sorted from blood, taken in a trial of the OX40 agonist ivuxolimab. Receptor source: an adult with an advanced solid tumor such as melanoma, head and neck, liver or kidney cancer. Each CDR3 is given with its conserved first and last residue. Fields, in order: D gene, clone size, V gene, J gene, CDR3 DNA, CDR3 protein. The D gene is left open where the match is weak. Clone size, where shown, is once, few, many, or a class for clones that have expanded.

d_gene: NA
abundance: NA
v_gene: TRBV30
j_gene: TRBJ1-2
CDR3nt: TGTGCCAGCCAAGCAGCCTTTGGGTATGGCTACACCTTC
CDR3aa: CASQAAFGYGYTF

d_gene: NA
abundance: NA
v_gene: TRBV11-3
j_gene: TRBJ2-5
CDR3nt: TGTGCCAGCAGCTTAGGTGGGGGCGTCCAAGAGACCCAGTACTTC
CDR3aa: CASSLGGGVQETQYF

d_gene: NA
abundance: NA
v_gene: TRBV7-2
j_gene: TRBJ2-4
CDR3nt: TGTGCCAGCAGCTTAGGACACTCCTTTGGGGACATTCAGTACTTC
CDR3aa: CASSLGHSFGDIQYF

d_gene: TRBD1
abundance: NA
v_gene: TRBV30
j_gene: TRBJ2-7
CDR3nt: TGTGCCTGGAGTGTAAGTAGGACAGGGTTGTTCGGCGAGCAGTACTTC
CDR3aa: CAWSVSRTGLFGEQYF

d_gene: NA
abundance: NA
v_gene: TRBV5-6
j_gene: TRBJ2-3
CDR3nt: TGTGCCAGCAGCTTTTCCCCAGATACGCAGTATTTT
CDR3aa: CASSFSPDTQYF

d_gene: TRBD1
abundance: NA
v_gene: TRBV6-8
j_gene: TRBJ2-7
CDR3nt: TGTGCCAGCAGTATTTGGGACAGGGGCTACGAGCAGTACTTC
CDR3aa: CASSIWDRGYEQYF

d_gene: NA
abundance: NA
v_gene: TRBV27
j_gene: TRBJ2-7
CDR3nt: TGTGCCAGCAGTTTAAGGGCCGTGGGGGTTGAGCAGTACTTC
CDR3aa: CASSLRAVGVEQYF

d_gene: NA
abundance: NA
v_gene: TRBV5-6
j_gene: TRBJ1-1
CDR3nt: TGTGCCAGCAGCTCCGGAGGTGGGCGGAAAAACACTGAAGCTTTCTTT
CDR3aa: CASSSGGGRKNTEAFF

d_gene: NA
abundance: NA
v_gene: TRBV6-1
j_gene: TRBJ2-3
CDR3nt: TGTGCCATGGGGCCGAACACAGATACGCAGTATTTT
CDR3aa: CAMGPNTDTQYF

d_gene: TRBD1
abundance: NA
v_gene: TRBV15
j_gene: TRBJ1-2
CDR3nt: TGTGCCACCAGCAGACCAGGACAGGGGGCGAGCTATGGCTACACCTTC
CDR3aa: CATSRPGQGASYGYTF

d_gene: NA
abundance: NA
v_gene: TRBV5-1
j_gene: TRBJ1-6
CDR3nt: TGCGCCAGCAGCCCGGGGGGTGCGGATTCACCCCTCCACTTT
CDR3aa: CASSPGGADSPLHF

d_gene: NA
abundance: NA
v_gene: TRBV30
j_gene: TRBJ2-5
CDR3nt: TGTGCCTGGAGCAGGGGAATCCAAGAGACCCAGTACTTC
CDR3aa: CAWSRGIQETQYF

d_gene: NA
abundance: NA
v_gene: TRBV28
j_gene: TRBJ2-7
CDR3nt: TGTGCCAGCAGCCTGGACAGCTCCTACGAGCAGTACTTC
CDR3aa: CASSLDSSYEQYF

d_gene: TRBD1
abundance: NA
v_gene: TRBV5-1
j_gene: TRBJ2-4
CDR3nt: TGCGCCAGCAGCCTAAACCCGGACAGGGGCAAAAACATTCAGTACTTC
CDR3aa: CASSLNPDRGKNIQYF

d_gene: TRBD2
abundance: NA
v_gene: TRBV9
j_gene: TRBJ2-1
CDR3nt: TGTGCCAGTGCTCGTAGAGGCGGCGGGGGGGCAAAGAATGAGCAGTTCTTC
CDR3aa: CASARRGGGGAKNEQFF

d_gene: NA
abundance: NA
v_gene: TRBV7-9
j_gene: TRBJ2-3
CDR3nt: TGTGCCAGCAGCTTGGGGGGAACCGGAGATACGCAGTATTTT
CDR3aa: CASSLGGTGDTQYF

d_gene: TRBD1
abundance: NA
v_gene: TRBV7-2
j_gene: TRBJ1-2
CDR3nt: TGTGCCAGCAGCTCCCGGATGACAGGGGGAGGTGGCTACACCTTC
CDR3aa: CASSSRMTGGGGYTF

d_gene: TRBD1
abundance: NA
v_gene: TRBV6-4
j_gene: TRBJ1-6
CDR3nt: TGTGCCAGCAGTGACTCTTCAGGGGGCTTTTCACCCCTCCACTTT
CDR3aa: CASSDSSGGFSPLHF

d_gene: TRBD1
abundance: NA
v_gene: TRBV28
j_gene: TRBJ1-2
CDR3nt: TGTGCCAGCAGACCGGGACAGGTCAACTATGGCTACACCTTC
CDR3aa: CASRPGQVNYGYTF

d_gene: NA
abundance: few
v_gene: TRBV9
j_gene: TRBJ1-6
CDR3nt: TGTGCCAGCAGCGCCTCCTCCTGGAAGGGCCCTTCACCCCTCCACTTT
CDR3aa: CASSASSWKGPSPLHF

d_gene: NA
abundance: once
v_gene: TRBV19
j_gene: TRBJ1-5
CDR3nt: TGTGCCAGTACCACGGTAGACGGCAATCAGCCCCAGCATTTT
CDR3aa: CASTTVDGNQPQHF

d_gene: NA
abundance: NA
v_gene: TRBV19
j_gene: TRBJ2-2
CDR3nt: TGTGCCAGTAATACACGGAACACCGGGGAGCTGTTTTTT
CDR3aa: CASNTRNTGELFF

d_gene: TRBD1
abundance: NA
v_gene: TRBV6-5
j_gene: TRBJ1-1
CDR3nt: TGTGCCAGCAGTTACTCCCGAACAGGGGTTAACACTGAAGCTTTCTTT
CDR3aa: CASSYSRTGVNTEAFF

d_gene: NA
abundance: NA
v_gene: TRBV7-9
j_gene: TRBJ1-1
CDR3nt: TGTGCCAGCAGCTTGGCGTGGTGGGGGTCGAACACTGAAGCTTTCTTT
CDR3aa: CASSLAWWGSNTEAFF

d_gene: NA
abundance: once
v_gene: TRBV27
j_gene: TRBJ2-7
CDR3nt: TGTGCCAGCAGAGAAACAGTTCGGGGCCCCACACCCTACGAGCAGTACTTC
CDR3aa: CASRETVRGPTPYEQYF

d_gene: NA
abundance: few
v_gene: TRBV28
j_gene: TRBJ1-6
CDR3nt: TGTGCCAGCAGTTTGGAACATCCGAATTCACCCCTCCACTTT
CDR3aa: CASSLEHPNSPLHF

d_gene: TRBD2
abundance: NA
v_gene: TRBV7-9
j_gene: TRBJ2-7
CDR3nt: TGTGCCAGCACGACTAGCGGGGGGCCCCACGAGCAGTACTTC
CDR3aa: CASTTSGGPHEQYF

d_gene: TRBD1
abundance: NA
v_gene: TRBV18
j_gene: TRBJ1-3
CDR3nt: TGTGCCAGCTCACCACCGACAAAACAGGGGGCTGGAAACACCATATATTTT
CDR3aa: CASSPPTKQGAGNTIYF

d_gene: TRBD1
abundance: NA
v_gene: TRBV30
j_gene: TRBJ2-3
CDR3nt: TGTGCCTGGAGTGTAGCAGGGGGCGGCACAGATACGCAGTATTTT
CDR3aa: CAWSVAGGGTDTQYF

d_gene: NA
abundance: NA
v_gene: TRBV5-1
j_gene: TRBJ2-4
CDR3nt: TGCGCCAGTCATGACGGACGCCTGGACAAAAACATTCAGTACTTC
CDR3aa: CASHDGRLDKNIQYF

d_gene: NA
abundance: NA
v_gene: TRBV5-4
j_gene: TRBJ1-3
CDR3nt: TGTGCCAGCAGTTTTGGGGGGAACGGAAACACCATATATTTT
CDR3aa: CASSFGGNGNTIYF

d_gene: TRBD2
abundance: NA
v_gene: TRBV11-3
j_gene: TRBJ2-1
CDR3nt: TGTGCCAGCAGCCCCTTAGCGGGCGGGCTGAGCGAGCAGTTCTTC
CDR3aa: CASSPLAGGLSEQFF

d_gene: NA
abundance: once
v_gene: TRBV5-1
j_gene: TRBJ1-1
CDR3nt: TGCGCCAGCAGCTTGGCGAGTCTGAACACTGAAGCTTTCTTT
CDR3aa: CASSLASLNTEAFF

d_gene: NA
abundance: NA
v_gene: TRBV28
j_gene: TRBJ2-7
CDR3nt: TGTGCCAGCAGCCCCCCCCCGGGGCAGTACTTC
CDR3aa: CASSPPPGQYF

d_gene: NA
abundance: NA
v_gene: TRBV6-5
j_gene: TRBJ1-1
CDR3nt: TGTGCCAGCAGTTACTCAGGGAACTACGGCACTGAAGCTTTCTTT
CDR3aa: CASSYSGNYGTEAFF

d_gene: NA
abundance: NA
v_gene: TRBV9
j_gene: TRBJ1-3
CDR3nt: TGTGCCAGCAGCGTAGGGATTGAAAACACCATATATTTT
CDR3aa: CASSVGIENTIYF

d_gene: TRBD1
abundance: NA
v_gene: TRBV5-1
j_gene: TRBJ1-4
CDR3nt: TGCGCCAGCAGCTACGAAGGAAAGGGGGCTTGGGAAAAACTGTTTTTT
CDR3aa: CASSYEGKGAWEKLFF

d_gene: NA
abundance: NA
v_gene: TRBV7-2
j_gene: TRBJ1-5
CDR3nt: TGTGCCAGCAGCTTTGGGAATCAGCCCCAGCATTTT
CDR3aa: CASSFGNQPQHF

d_gene: NA
abundance: NA
v_gene: TRBV18
j_gene: TRBJ2-3
CDR3nt: TGTGCCAGCTCACCATCACCCGCAGATACGCAGTATTTT
CDR3aa: CASSPSPADTQYF

d_gene: NA
abundance: NA
v_gene: TRBV5-1
j_gene: TRBJ1-1
CDR3nt: TGCGCCAGCAGCTTGGAGTCAGGTGGTGGGCGCTTCTTT
CDR3aa: CASSLESGGGRFF

d_gene: TRBD1
abundance: few
v_gene: TRBV7-2
j_gene: TRBJ1-6
CDR3nt: TGTGCCAGCAGCTCCTACAGGGGAAATTCACCCCTCCACTTT
CDR3aa: CASSSYRGNSPLHF

d_gene: NA
abundance: NA
v_gene: TRBV7-8
j_gene: TRBJ1-6
CDR3nt: TGTGCCAGCAGCTCCCACCGGGACTCTTATAATTCACCCCTCCACTTT
CDR3aa: CASSSHRDSYNSPLHF

d_gene: NA
abundance: NA
v_gene: TRBV5-1
j_gene: TRBJ2-2
CDR3nt: TGCGCCAGCAGCGCGGGACTCCCAGGGGGGGAGCTGTTTTTT
CDR3aa: CASSAGLPGGELFF

d_gene: NA
abundance: NA
v_gene: TRBV6-1
j_gene: TRBJ2-1
CDR3nt: TGTGCCAGCAGTGAACGGGGTAGCTACAATGAGCAGTTCTTC
CDR3aa: CASSERGSYNEQFF

d_gene: NA
abundance: NA
v_gene: TRBV25-1
j_gene: TRBJ2-1
CDR3nt: TGTGCCAGCGGCCGGGGGACTGGGCGGTTCTACAATGAGCAGTTCTTC
CDR3aa: CASGRGTGRFYNEQFF